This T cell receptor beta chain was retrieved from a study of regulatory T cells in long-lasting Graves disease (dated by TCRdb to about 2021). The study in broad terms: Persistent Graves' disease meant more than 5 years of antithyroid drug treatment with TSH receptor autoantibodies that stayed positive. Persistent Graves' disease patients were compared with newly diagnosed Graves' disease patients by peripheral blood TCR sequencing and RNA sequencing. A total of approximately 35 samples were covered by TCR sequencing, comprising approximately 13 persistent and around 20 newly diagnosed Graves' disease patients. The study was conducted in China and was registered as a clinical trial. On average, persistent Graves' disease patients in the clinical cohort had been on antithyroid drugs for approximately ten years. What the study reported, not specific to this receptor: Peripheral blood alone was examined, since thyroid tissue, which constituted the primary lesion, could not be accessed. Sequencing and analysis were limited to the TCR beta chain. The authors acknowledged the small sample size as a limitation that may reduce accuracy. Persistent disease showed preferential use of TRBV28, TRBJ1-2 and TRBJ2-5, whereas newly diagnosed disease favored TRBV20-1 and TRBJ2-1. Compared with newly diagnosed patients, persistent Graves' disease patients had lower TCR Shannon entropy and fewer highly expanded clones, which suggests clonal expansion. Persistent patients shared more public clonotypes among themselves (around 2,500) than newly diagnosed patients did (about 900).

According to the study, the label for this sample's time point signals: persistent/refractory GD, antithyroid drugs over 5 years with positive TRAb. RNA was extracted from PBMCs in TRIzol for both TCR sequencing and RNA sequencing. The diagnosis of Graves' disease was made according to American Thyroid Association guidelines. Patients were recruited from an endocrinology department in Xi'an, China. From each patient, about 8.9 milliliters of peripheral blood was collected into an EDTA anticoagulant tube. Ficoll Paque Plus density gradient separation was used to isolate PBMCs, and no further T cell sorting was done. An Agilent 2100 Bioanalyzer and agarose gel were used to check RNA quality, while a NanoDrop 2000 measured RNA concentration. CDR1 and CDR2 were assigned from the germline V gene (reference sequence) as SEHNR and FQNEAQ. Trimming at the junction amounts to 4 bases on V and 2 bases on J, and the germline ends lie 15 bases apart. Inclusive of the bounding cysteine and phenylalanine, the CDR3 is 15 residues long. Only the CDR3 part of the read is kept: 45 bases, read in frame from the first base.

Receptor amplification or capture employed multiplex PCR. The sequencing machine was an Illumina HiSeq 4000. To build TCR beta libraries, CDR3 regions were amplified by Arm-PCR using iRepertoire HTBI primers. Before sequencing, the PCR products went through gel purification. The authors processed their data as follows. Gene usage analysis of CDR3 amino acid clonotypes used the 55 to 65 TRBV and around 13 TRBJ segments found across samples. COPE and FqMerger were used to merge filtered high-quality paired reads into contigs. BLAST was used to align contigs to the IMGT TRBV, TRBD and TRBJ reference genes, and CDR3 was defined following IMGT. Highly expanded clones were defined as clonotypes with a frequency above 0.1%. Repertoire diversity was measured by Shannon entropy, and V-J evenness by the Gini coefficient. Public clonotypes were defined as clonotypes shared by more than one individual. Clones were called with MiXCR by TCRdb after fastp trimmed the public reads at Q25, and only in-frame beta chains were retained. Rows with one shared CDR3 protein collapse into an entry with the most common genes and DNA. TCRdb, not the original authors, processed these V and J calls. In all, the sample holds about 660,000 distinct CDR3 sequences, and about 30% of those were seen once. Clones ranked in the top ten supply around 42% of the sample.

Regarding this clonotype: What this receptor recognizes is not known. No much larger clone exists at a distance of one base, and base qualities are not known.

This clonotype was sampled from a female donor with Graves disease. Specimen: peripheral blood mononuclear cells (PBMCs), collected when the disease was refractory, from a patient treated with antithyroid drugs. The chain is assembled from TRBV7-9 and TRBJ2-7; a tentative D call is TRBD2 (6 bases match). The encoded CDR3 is CASSSFTGVPYEQYF. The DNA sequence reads TGTGCCAGCAGCTCCTTTACGGGAGTTCCCTACGAGCAGTACTTC.